The next 18 T cell receptor beta chains were all read from a single sample in a study of cytomegalovirus exposure and HLA in healthy donors. Use of 60 Vbeta and 13 Jbeta primers characterized the PCR. The data were produced by immunoSEQ multiplex PCR, yet TCRdb's version contains in-frame clones alone and is incomplete. There are over 150,000 clones in the sample; approximately 80% occur only once, and about 7% lies in the top ten. The sequenced material came from PBMCs. These receptors all stem from a young man in good health and CMV-seropositive.

V usage is TRBV11-2 and J usage is TRBJ2-7; 8 bases fit TRBD1. Germline V gene lookup returns CDR1 SGHAT and CDR2 FQNNGV. This CDR3 region has 13 residues. Trimming took 6 bases from V and 5 from J; bases not matched to a gene: 6. The CDR3 DNA reads TGTGCCAGCAGGGCGACAGGGGTCCACGAGCAGTACTTC. It yields the protein CASRATGVHEQYF.

The V and J genes are TRBV21-1 and TRBJ1-2; the table calls TRBD1, which could not be checked here. TRBV21-1 has pseudogene status. The CDR3 covers 17 residues. The CDR3 DNA reads TGTGCCAGCAGCAAATTAAGGACAGTAAAGGCTAACTATGGCTACACCTTC. It codes for CASSKLRTVKANYGYTF.

V and J are TRBV19 and TRBJ1-1; TRBD1 might be the D (5 bases). This CDR3 has 15 residues. V lost 1 base, J lost 6 bases, and 15 bases lay in between. In germline, CDR1 is LNHDA, CDR2 SQIVND (reference sequence). CDR3 sequence reads: CASSIVTGRAAEAFF. DNA for the CDR3: TGTGCCAGTAGTATAGTTACAGGCCGGGCGGCTGAAGCTTTCTTT.

The genes are TRBV5-6 and TRBJ2-2; TRBD1 matches 9 bases. With V trimmed by 3 bases and J by 7 bases, 4 bases remained unmatched. CDR3 length: 14 amino acids. The germline gives CDR1 SGHDT, CDR2 YYEEEE. The CDR3 sequence: CASSSGQGGGELFF. In nucleotides, the CDR3 is TGTGCCAGCAGCTCGGGACAGGGCGGCGGGGAGCTGTTTTTT.

V and J are TRBV11-2 and TRBJ2-7; 9 bases match TRBD2. The V segment lost 3 bases and the J segment 9 bases; nucleotides outside the gene matches: 12. This CDR3 is built from 15 residues. The germline gives CDR1 SGHAT, CDR2 FQNNGV. CDR3 protein: CASSFSGGREGRQYF. Here the CDR3 DNA reads TGTGCCAGCAGCTTCTCAGGGGGGCGGGAGGGCCGGCAGTACTTC.

The chain has TRBV19 and TRBJ1-3; D perhaps matches TRBD1 (5 bases). The germline CDR1 and CDR2 sequences are LNHDA and SQIVND (reference sequence). The V end lost 5 bases, the J end lost 0 bases, and 14 bases lay between the germline ends. This CDR3 has 16 amino acids. This chain's CDR3 is CASSPRGSSSGNTIYF. In nucleotides, the CDR3 is TGTGCCAGTAGTCCGCGGGGCAGTAGCTCTGGAAACACCATATATTTT.

The chain couples TRBV7-8 to TRBJ2-7, with D possibly TRBD1 on 6 matching bases. This CDR3 contains 15 residues. V was clipped by 5 bases and J by 0 bases, with 14 bases between them. Germline V gives CDR1 SGHVS, CDR2 FQNEAQ. CDR3 region: CASSTTQGSSYEQYF. CDR3 in DNA: TGTGCCAGCAGCACTACTCAGGGGTCCTCCTACGAGCAGTACTTC.

This rearrangement joins TRBV27 to TRBJ1-1, with unresolved D. Germline V CDR1 and CDR2: MNHEY, SMNVEV (reference sequence). V was cut by 9 bases and J by 5 bases, with 16 bases left in between. CDR3 length equals 13 residues. Here the CDR3 DNA reads TGTGCCAGTTTAGCCACCCGACGGACTGAAGCTTTCTTT. Its translation is CASLATRRTEAFF.

The V and J genes are TRBV6-1 and TRBJ2-7, with 7 bases lining up with TRBD2. The CDR3 is made up of 14 amino acids. V lost 5 bases and J lost 7; bases outside the gene matches: 11. Germline CDR1 reads MNHNS; CDR2 reads SASEGT. The DNA of the CDR3 is TGTGCCAGCAGTAGGTCGGGGGGAGTTGGGGAGCAGTACTTC. Residues: CASSRSGGVGEQYF.

V usage is TRBV10-2 and J usage is TRBJ2-3; a possible D gene is TRBD1 (5 bases). Trimming shortened V by 4 bases and J by 4 bases, and 12 bases separated the two germline ends. The CDR3 sequence is 14 residues long. Germline CDR1 WSHSY, CDR2 SAAADI. The CDR3 spells CASSVSGFPDTQYF. In DNA, the CDR3 is TGCGCCAGCAGTGTTTCAGGGTTCCCAGATACGCAGTATTTT.

This sequence joins TRBV5-4 and TRBJ2-7; a possible D gene is TRBD2 (6 bases). Trimming removed 1 base from V and 2 bases from J, with 16 bases in between. Germline CDR1 is SGHNT and CDR2 is YYREEE (reference sequence). The CDR3 contains 16 residues. The CDR3 nucleotides read TGTGCCAGCAGCTTGAACCTCCGGGGGAAAGCCTACGAGCAGTACTTC. Residues: CASSLNLRGKAYEQYF.

This sequence joins TRBV28 and TRBJ1-1; 8 nucleotides align to TRBD1. The germline V gene has CDR1 MDHEN and CDR2 SYDVKM. The CDR3 loop spans 17 amino acids. The trim removed 6 bases at V and 0 bases at J, leaving 12 bases unmatched. The CDR3 DNA sequence: TGTGCCAGCAGGGAAAGGACAGGGAAAAGGATGAACACTGAAGCTTTCTTT. The encoded protein is CASRERTGKRMNTEAFF.

The rearrangement joins TRBV7-9 to TRBJ2-1; 15 positions agree with TRBD2. This CDR3 region has 16 residues. Germline CDR1 and CDR2: SEHNR and FQNEAQ (reference sequence). Trimming took 5 bases from V and 8 from J; bases not matched to a gene: 7. The CDR3: CASSPGLAGGRDEQFF. The CDR3, as DNA: TGTGCCAGCAGCCCGGGACTAGCGGGGGGAAGGGATGAGCAGTTCTTC. The entire variable domain, with the rest obtained from reference TRBV7-9 and TRBJ2-1, is as follows: DTGVSQNPRHKITKRGQNVTFRCDPISEHNRLYWYRQTLGQGPEFLTYFQNEAQLEKSRLLSDRFSAERPKGSFSTLEIQRTEQGDSAMYLCASSPGLAGGRDEQFFGPGTRLTVL.

The CDR3: CASSQPGQGNQPQHF. As DNA, the CDR3 is TGCGCCAGCAGCCAACCTGGACAGGGGAATCAGCCCCAGCATTTT. The rearrangement uses TRBV4-1 and TRBJ1-5; 9 positions match TRBD1. V gave up 2 bases and J gave up 4 bases; unmatched junction bases: 3. Germline V CDR1 and CDR2: MGHRA, YSYEKL. The CDR3 length is 15 residues.

The CDR3, as DNA: TGTGCCAGCAGCTCCCGGGACAGGGGTGAAGCTTTCTTT. This encodes CASSSRDRGEAFF. The chain carries TRBV11-2 and TRBJ1-1, with 10 bases that match TRBD1. The CDR3 runs 13 residues. CDR1 and CDR2 from the germline V gene are SGHAT and FQNNGV. The trim removed 4 bases at V and 7 bases at J, leaving 3 bases unmatched.

The chain employs TRBV7-9 and TRBJ2-7; 9 nucleotides align to TRBD1. V lost 6 bases, J lost 7 bases, and 10 bases stayed unmatched. Per the germline V gene, CDR1 is SEHNR and CDR2 is FQNEAQ (reference sequence). The CDR3 sequence is 14 residues long. Here the CDR3 DNA reads TGTGCCAGCAGATCAGGACAGGGGAAGGAAGAGCAGTACTTC. This sequence encodes CASRSGQGKEEQYF.

CDR3 DNA: TGTGCCAGCAGCTTAGGGGAGGGAAATGAGCAGTTCTTC. It translates to CASSLGEGNEQFF. V usage is TRBV11-2 and J usage is TRBJ2-1; 7 nucleotides agree with TRBD2. The CDR3 runs to 13 residues. Trimming removed 1 base from V and 7 bases from J; junction bases left unmatched: 1. Germline CDR1 is SGHAT and CDR2 is FQNNGV.

CDR3 sequence: CAWRDLRQNSNQPQHF. The DNA for the CDR3 is TGTGCCTGGAGGGATCTAAGACAGAATAGCAATCAGCCCCAGCATTTT. The V call is TRBV30, the J call TRBJ1-5, with a possible D match to TRBD1 (5 bases). Germline V gene sequence: CDR1 GTSNPN, CDR2 SVGIG (reference sequence). Deletions cut 3 bases from V and 0 bases from J, with 15 bases between. This CDR3 contains 16 residues.